This TCR beta chain was recorded in a study of control samples from healthy donors and cancer patients. Using immunoSEQ multiplex PCR, the repertoire was profiled, and TCRdb retains in-frame clones only, with some absent. The data contain 65,000 to 75,000 clones, about 90% of them singletons. The V segment lost 2 bases and the J segment 4 bases; nucleotides outside the gene matches: 12. CDR1 is MDHEN and CDR2 is SYDVKM in the germline V gene. The CDR3 totals 17 residues. Sequencing was carried out using blood. The chain employs TRBV28 and TRBJ1-1; TRBD1 aligns across 8 bases. The origin of this receptor is a woman in her 50s in good health. This chain's CDR3 is CASSLPHAGGAGTEAFF. CDR3 nucleotides: TGTGCCAGCAGTTTACCACATGCAGGGGGCGCAGGCACTGAAGCTTTCTTT.